This T cell receptor beta chain originates from a study of CXCR3-negative and CXCR3-positive naive CD8 T cells (dated by TCRdb to between 2018 and 2020). Regarding the complete study: In total, roughly 150 million TRB reads were obtained, or roughly 1.5 +/- 0.3 million reads per library. The diversity and physicochemical repertoire analyses included under 12 donors pooled from two independent experiments. Naive subsets from about five donors and memory cells from 3 donors were included in the TRBV-TRBJ cluster analysis.

Each CD8+ T cell subset was flow-sorted in triplicate, and 300,000 or so cells per subset were placed directly into RLT lysis buffer. Naive CD8+ T cells were defined stringently as CD45RO-CCR7+CD27+CD95- to exclude memory contaminants. Peripheral blood mononuclear cells were isolated from buffy coats by standard density gradient centrifugation. A FACSAria III was used to flow-sort naive CXCR3-negative and CXCR3-positive CD8+ T cells. Total RNA was extracted from sorted cells using an RNeasy Mini Kit. What the research found in general, with its limitations: CXCR3 expression partially decreased after cryopreservation, so most assays used freshly isolated PBMCs. Because surface CD5, which has been linked to self-reactivity in mice, was comparable between naive subsets, TCR interaction strength was also inferred from TRB CDR3 physicochemical properties. Compared with CXCR3-negative naive cells, CXCR3-positive naive cells had TRB CDR3s with higher hydrophobicity (lower Kidera factor 4), lower energy, and higher strength and volume indices. TRBV-TRBJ usage was similar between naive CXCR3-negative and CXCR3-positive cells from the same donor, while memory cells showed distinct patterns. Comparably high repertoire diversity was found in both naive subsets, whereas much lower repertoire diversity was found in memory CD8+ T cells.

Sequenced using a NextSeq 550. The Human TCR Profiling Kit (MiLaboratory) was used to prepare UMI-labeled 5' RACE TRB cDNA libraries. cDNA synthesis used the entire amount of extracted RNA, and PCR amplification then used the entire amount of cDNA produced. Libraries were prepared in parallel using an identical number of PCR cycles. Concerning the study's data processing: With a requirement of at least two reads per UMI, MIGEC and MiXCR extracted about 52,000 +/- 9,100 unique UMI-labeled TRB cDNA molecules per library. Each library averaged approximately 40,000 +/- 10,000 functional in-frame TRB CDR3 nucleotide clonotypes without stop codons. After downsampling to 5000 UMI-labeled TRB molecules per sample, diversity metrics such as normalized Shannon-Wiener and Chao1 were calculated in VDJtools. Clonotype-size-weighted physicochemical properties of the central five CDR3 residues (interaction energy, strength, volume and Kidera factor 4) were computed in VDJtools. TCRdb reprocessed the reads; each CDR3 protein sequence makes one entry, and DNA is unavailable. These V and J calls rely on TCRdb rather than the paper's analysis. The table held for this sample gives about 110,000 distinct CDR3 sequences. 0.3% to 0.45% of the sample comes from the top ten.

As for this clonotype: The antigen this receptor binds is unknown.

The sequenced material came from naive CXCR3+ CD8+ T cells from blood. Per the publication, the cell subset or site label means: CD45RO-CCR7+CD27+CD95- naive CD8+ T cells expressing CXCR3 (TNR3+). The TCR sequence derives from a human donor in good health. Some clones in this sample may be carry-over from other donors' samples.

The CDR3 loop reads CASSLSSSGNTYEQYF. The sequence links TRBV5-6 to TRBJ2-7; TCRdb picks TRBD2, but there is no DNA to check that call. CDR1 and CDR2 were assigned from the germline V gene as SGHDT and YYEEEE. The CDR3 sequence holds 16 residues, the cysteine and phenylalanine included. DNA was not recorded.